This T cell receptor (beta chain) comes out of a study of blood T cells in healthy people across ages. A few counts support this clonotype. PCR was performed a second time for roughly 7 to 11 cycles using a sample-barcoded 5' primer and a J-beta primer mix. TCRdb ran MiXCR on the 5' RACE reads and lists one entry per CDR3 protein. Among hundreds of thousands of distinct CDR3 sequences listed, around 25% were seen once. The germline gives CDR1 DFQATT, CDR2 SNEGSKA (reference sequence). J was trimmed by 1 base and V by 3 bases; bases with no gene match: 2. The CDR3 consists of 13 residues. The sample also formed part of further work on T cells of mothers and their children. As that report states: Donation was provided by three healthy Caucasian mothers along with their six children. Input to cDNA synthesis comprised all extracted RNA, at a ratio of approximately 1.5 ug per 15 ul.

V is TRBV20-1 and J is TRBJ1-2; 7 bases line up with TRBD1. The sequence was obtained from a boy younger than 18 in good health. Sequencing input: blood. CDR3 in amino acids: CSASDRDNYGYTF. CDR3 nucleotides: TGCAGTGCTAGTGACAGGGATAACTATGGCTACACCTTC.